This T cell receptor (beta chain) originates from a study of tumor-infiltrating lymphocytes in primary liver carcinoma (dated by TCRdb to the late 2010s). About the study as a whole: Four or five patients with histopathologically diagnosed primary liver carcinoma underwent surgical resection in China between 2015 and 2016. The five patients had tumors of stage T1-T3 N0M0, with maximum diameters ranging from about 4 to 11 cm. A total of 35 specimens from 5 patients, comprising 25 or so tumor regions, 5 adjacent noncancerous liver tissues and 5 peripheral blood samples, were covered by TCRbeta repertoire sequencing. Hepatocellular carcinoma (four) or combined HCC and intrahepatic cholangiocarcinoma (one) was present in the five patients, who were three men and two women aged 30 to 69 years. Technical replicate repertoires showed high reproducibility, with mean shared-clone rates about 0.92 and correlation coefficients above 0.95. Each sample produced about 3.5 to 7.5 million productive TCRbeta reads, and read depth showed no significant difference between tissue types. Across five regions of each liver tumor, along with adjacent normal tissue and blood, the study brought together TCRbeta repertoire sequencing, expression microarrays and whole-exome sequencing. What the authors observed across the whole study: The top 250 clones accounted for a significantly greater share of the repertoire in tumors than in blood (p = 0.039). Only four or five patients were included in the study, and the authors note that the findings should be validated in a larger study. Because sequencing covered only the TCR beta chain and unpaired alpha chains were not captured, true repertoire diversity is likely underestimated. Pairs of tumor regions showed greater repertoire overlap (mean 36%) than tumor-adjacent pairs (roughly 17%) or tumor-blood pairs (about 14%), which is consistent with antigen-driven expansion. Bulk unsorted samples precluded comparing CD4+ and CD8+ T cell repertoires.

Using a constant-region primer and ProtoScript II reverse transcriptase, TCRbeta-specific cDNA was reverse-transcribed from about 460 ng total RNA. TCRbeta libraries were built with three nested multiplex PCR rounds, a slightly modified ARM-PCR procedure. The first two PCR rounds used multiplex TRBV1-TRBV30 forward primers with a Cbeta reverse primer, each for approximately 11 cycles. Sample barcodes and Illumina adapters were attached in a final 25-cycle PCR using Deep VentR polymerase. Before sequencing, amplicons of 200-500 bp were gel-purified using a QIAquick gel extraction kit. An Illumina HiSeq 2500 was used to sequence the TCRbeta amplicons with 250-bp paired-end reads. The paper's processing steps were these. Reads were quality-trimmed with Trimmomatic v0.33, and paired reads were merged with FLASH v1.2.11 to recover full CDR3 sequences. MiGEC v1.2.1b assigned V, D and J germline segments to the rearranged TCRbeta sequences. Clonotype statistics and Shannon-Wiener diversity indices were calculated with VDJtools v1.0.0. Except for diversity analysis, only the 250 most abundant clonotypes of each sample were used in subsequent analyses to reduce sampling bias. TCRdb trimmed the raw reads at Q25, called clones with MiXCR and kept productive beta chains. All rows with the same CDR3 protein become a single entry with the most common DNA and genes. None of the V and J calls come from the authors' own analysis; TCRdb made them. This sample holds approximately 300,000 distinct CDR3 sequences; roughly 60% were observed only once. Roughly 9% of the sample goes to the ten largest clones.

Via the germline V gene, CDR1 is LGHNA and CDR2 YSLEER. The CDR3 numbers 15 residues from cysteine through phenylalanine. The CDR3 DNA has 45 bases and is translated from base 1. Cut back by 4 bases and 3 bases, the V and J ends lie 15 bases apart. Of note for this clonotype: This receptor's antigen is unknown. Per-nucleotide qualities are absent, and no much larger clonotype sits a single base away.

Blood RNA was extracted from unsorted whole blood with TRIzol reagent; germline DNA came from the DNeasy Blood & Tissue kit. At the time of sampling, the patients had chronic HBV infection and had not received any treatment. Before surgery, 3 to 5 milliliters of peripheral blood were drawn into K2EDTA tubes. The clonotype was recovered from a man in his forties with primary liver carcinoma and hepatitis B virus infection. The chain is made from TRBV4-3 and TRBJ2-5, with a weak D call of TRBD2 (5 bases match). The specimen was peripheral blood. The DNA sequence is as follows: TGCGCCAGCAGCCCATCAGGCGGGCTAGAAGAGACCCAGTACTTC. Its protein is CASSPSGGLEETQYF.